These 30 T cell receptor beta chains were sequenced from one sample in a study of T cells in Graves' hyperthyroidism and ophthalmopathy. Amplified regions were TCR beta CDR3 sequences from RNA transcripts. Carried out on the TCR CDR3, a first-round RT-PCR used the HTBI primer set. TCRdb re-analysed the multiplex PCR reads in MiXCR, keeping a single row per CDR3 protein. Among more than 350,000 distinct CDR3 sequences listed, about 16% were seen once. The specimen was blood. The source of these receptors is a woman between 55 and 75 years old with Graves' ophthalmopathy.

This clonotype appeared a few times. This rearrangement joins TRBV19 to TRBJ1-5; no reliable D call. CDR3 length: 12 amino acids. The V end was cut by 10 bases, the J end by 4 bases, with 11 bases between. CDR1 and CDR2 from the germline V gene are LNHDA and SQIVND (reference sequence). The DNA of the CDR3 is TGTGCCACCTCCTTTGAAAATCAGCCCCAGCATTTT. Translating it yields CATSFENQPQHF.

Worth noting for this clonotype: A much bigger clone sits one base away, suggesting this may be a read error. V usage is TRBV12-3 or TRBV12-4 and J usage is TRBJ2-4; 7 nucleotides match TRBD1. The CDR3 spans 16 residues. The DNA of the CDR3 is TGTGCCAGCAGCTCTGACAGGGTGGGAGCCAAAGACATTCAGTACTTC. Translated: CASSSDRVGAKDIQYF.

This clonotype was picked up many times. This chain connects TRBV28 to TRBJ1-5; tentatively, D is TRBD1 (5 bases). CDR1 and CDR2 from the germline V gene are MDHEN and SYDVKM. The CDR3 totals 14 residues. The V end was cut by 6 bases, the J end by 0 bases, with 9 bases between. The chain's CDR3 is CASRLGVSNQPQHF. The CDR3 bases are TGTGCCAGCAGATTAGGGGTTAGCAATCAGCCCCAGCATTTT.

CDR3 loop: CASSPLQGQGSPLHF. CDR3 DNA sequence: TGTGCCAGCTCACCGTTACAGGGGCAAGGTTCACCCCTCCACTTT. The J gene is TRBJ1-6, the V gene TRBV18; 7 bases agree with TRBD1. In germline, CDR1 is KGHSH, CDR2 LQKENI. The CDR3 loop spans 15 amino acids. V was pared by 3 bases and J by 9 bases, with 8 bases of the junction left unmatched.

V is TRBV14 and J is TRBJ2-7; possibly TRBD1 for D (6 bases). Trimming took off 3 bases at V and 7 bases at J, with 16 bases between the two ends. CDR3 length: 14 residues. Germline V CDR1 and CDR2: SGHDN, FVKESK. The CDR3 DNA reads TGTGCCAGCAGCCAGGGGGCTAACCACGGGGAGCAGTACTTC. Its translation is CASSQGANHGEQYF. Together with reference TRBV14 and TRBJ2-7, the CDR3 gives the full variable domain: EAGVTQFPSHSVIEKGQTVTLRCDPISGHDNLYWYRRVMGKEIKFLLHFVKESKQDESGMPNNRFLAERTGGTYSTLKVQPAELEDSGVYFCASSQGANHGEQYFGPGTRLTVT.

The J gene is TRBJ2-5, the V gene TRBV6-1, with D possibly TRBD2 on 6 matching bases. The CDR3 spans 15 residues. Germline values: CDR1 MNHNS, CDR2 SASEGT. Trimming removed 6 bases at V and 1 base at J, with 15 bases between. As DNA, the CDR3 is TGTGCCAGCAGCCTATCCGGAGGGTTCCAAGAGACCCAGTACTTC. Its protein product is CASSLSGGFQETQYF.

The chain couples TRBV5-1 to TRBJ2-3; 12 nucleotides line up with TRBD2. Trimming took 7 bases from V and 2 from J; bases not matched to a gene: 5. Looked up from germline, CDR1 is SGHRS and CDR2 is YFSETQ. This CDR3 contains 15 residues. The CDR3 region has the DNA TGCGCCAGCGGCACTAGCGGGAGGTCCACAGATACGCAGTATTTT. Encoded protein: CASGTSGRSTDTQYF.

The chain has TRBV2 and TRBJ1-3; D possibly corresponds to TRBD1 (6 bases). V dropped 7 bases and J dropped 4 bases, with 11 bases sitting between them. The CDR3 sequence is 13 residues long. The V gene's germline CDR1 is SNHLY and CDR2 FYNNEI. The CDR3 nucleotides read TGTGCCAGCACCCGGGGGCTAGGAAACACCATATATTTT. This translates into CASTRGLGNTIYF.

The V and J genes are TRBV9 and TRBJ2-2; possibly TRBD1 for D (5 bases). The CDR3 sequence is 16 residues long. V gave up 4 bases and J gave up 0 bases, with 13 bases separating them. CDR1 is SGDLS, CDR2 YYNGEE, per germline. In nucleotides, the CDR3 is TGTGCCAGCAGCCTGGTGACAGCCCCGAACACCGGGGAGCTGTTTTTT. Its protein product is CASSLVTAPNTGELFF.

This chain connects TRBV5-1 to TRBJ2-7; D not resolved. The V and J ends lost 0 bases and 5 bases respectively, with 18 bases between them. Germline V CDR1 and CDR2: SGHRS, YFSETQ. The CDR3 contains 16 residues. CDR3 nucleotide sequence: TGCGCCAGCAGCTTGGGTCTTACAATTAAACCGGACGAGCAGTACTTC. Protein sequence: CASSLGLTIKPDEQYF.

The V and J genes are TRBV6-1 and TRBJ2-7; 14 positions match TRBD2. CDR1 is MNHNS, CDR2 SASEGT, per germline. The CDR3 covers 18 residues. Trimming took 6 bases from V and 0 from J; bases not matched to a gene: 10. The CDR3 coding sequence is TGTGCCAGCAGCGACTGGGGGACTAGCGGGGGACTCTCCTACGAGCAGTACTTC. This gives the protein CASSDWGTSGGLSYEQYF.

There are a few counts of this clonotype. This chain joins TRBV12-3 or TRBV12-4 and TRBJ2-6; TRBD1 agrees at 10 bases. V dropped 6 bases and J dropped 3; count of bases not matched to a gene: 14. The CDR3 has 19 amino acids. The CDR3 region is CASSQGGDRGFGGANVLTF. DNA for the CDR3: TGTGCCAGCAGCCAAGGGGGGGACAGGGGTTTTGGTGGGGCCAACGTCCTGACTTTC.

This clonotype was seen ten or more times. CDR3 in amino acids: CASSLTGGRDEQFF. The DNA for the CDR3 is TGTGCCAGCAGTTTAACCGGGGGAAGGGATGAGCAGTTCTTC. V gene TRBV28 combines with J gene TRBJ2-1; the D gene is possibly TRBD2 (6 bases). Germline V CDR1 and CDR2: MDHEN, SYDVKM. V lost 2 bases and J lost 8, with 13 bases in between. There are 14 residues in the CDR3.

This clonotype has at least ten counts. The chain recombines TRBV2 with TRBJ2-1, with TRBD2 as a possible D gene (5 bases). The CDR3 sequence is 16 residues long. CDR1 SNHLY and CDR2 FYNNEI come from the germline V gene. The germline V and J ends were trimmed by 3 bases and 9 bases, with 21 bases remaining between them. The CDR3 region is CASSERPAYPAGEQFF. Here the CDR3 DNA reads TGTGCCAGCAGTGAGAGGCCAGCCTACCCCGCGGGTGAGCAGTTCTTC.

The chain couples TRBV5-5 to TRBJ1-3, with D tentatively TRBD1 (6 bases). With 7 bases removed from V and 0 bases from J, the gap between germline ends came to 14 bases. Germline assignment: CDR1 SGHKS and CDR2 YYEKEE (reference sequence). The CDR3 runs to 15 residues. For the CDR3, the DNA is TGTGCCAGCCCTCGGGGACAAATCTCTGGAAACACCATATATTTT. Amino acids: CASPRGQISGNTIYF.

This clonotype has ten or more counts. This chain joins TRBV20-1 and TRBJ2-5, with D possibly being TRBD2 (6 bases). This CDR3 spans 13 amino acids. Trimming left V 6 bases short and J 5 bases short, with 16 bases between. Germline V gene lookup returns CDR1 DFQATT and CDR2 SNEGSKA (reference sequence). The CDR3, as DNA: TGCAGTGCCTCCGGGTCGGGGGTGGAGACCCAGTACTTC. Its translation is CSASGSGVETQYF.

This clonotype came up a few times. The V gene is TRBV20-1, the J gene TRBJ2-1; TRBD2 agrees at 8 bases. Germline V gene sequence: CDR1 DFQATT, CDR2 SNEGSKA (reference sequence). The length of the CDR3 is 17 residues. With V trimmed by 3 bases and J by 0 bases, 10 bases remained unmatched. CDR3 protein: CSASGLAGPSSYNEQFF. In nucleotides, the CDR3 is TGCAGTGCTAGTGGATTAGCGGGACCGAGCTCCTACAATGAGCAGTTCTTC.

This clonotype has at least ten counts. The gene calls are TRBV29-1 and TRBJ2-3; D is possibly TRBD2 (5 bases). Between the trimmed V and J ends, which lost 5 bases and 5 bases, there was a span of 11 bases. Germline assignment: CDR1 SQVTM and CDR2 ANQGSEA. The CDR3 has 12 amino acids. The DNA of the CDR3 is TGCAGCGTTCCCAGCGGTGGAGATACGCAGTATTTT. Its protein product is CSVPSGGDTQYF.

This clonotype occurred many times. V gene TRBV20-1 combines with J gene TRBJ2-1, with a possible D match to TRBD2 (7 bases). This CDR3 is built from 14 residues. Trimming stripped 6 bases from V and 2 bases from J, with 14 bases between. Germline assignment: CDR1 DFQATT and CDR2 SNEGSKA (reference sequence). The DNA of the CDR3 is TGCAGTGCGCGGACGGGGGGCGCCTACAATGAGCAGTTCTTC. Residues: CSARTGGAYNEQFF.

This clonotype was counted between two and nine times. The chain is built from TRBV12-5 and TRBJ1-1; TRBD1 might be the D (6 bases). The CDR3 runs to 14 residues. Deletions cut 2 bases from V and 3 bases from J, with 10 bases between. Germline V gives CDR1 LGHNT, CDR2 FRNRAP. DNA for the CDR3: TGTGCTAGTGGTTTGTCAAGGGGGTACACTGAAGCTTTCTTT. Amino acid sequence: CASGLSRGYTEAFF.

This clonotype was observed a handful of times. A much larger clone lies one base from this, so it may be a read error. The CDR3 reads CASSGQGAYTGAFF. CDR3 coding DNA: TGTGCCAGCAGTGGACAGGGGGCTTATACTGGAGCTTTCTTT. The chain employs TRBV2 and TRBJ1-1; 10 nucleotides agree with TRBD1. Germline V lookup: CDR1 SNHLY, CDR2 FYNNEI. CDR3 length equals 14 residues.

This clonotype was found many times. This sequence joins TRBV15 and TRBJ2-7; D possibly corresponds to TRBD1 (5 bases). The CDR3 contains 15 residues. Deletions cut 1 base from V and 0 bases from J, with 10 bases between. Germline CDR1 is LNHNV and CDR2 is YYDKDF (reference sequence). The CDR3 bases are TGTGCCACCAGCAGAGTTAGGGGAAGCTCCTACGAGCAGTACTTC. Its protein product is CATSRVRGSSYEQYF.

Ten or more counts support this clonotype. The chain has TRBV5-1 and TRBJ2-1, with TRBD2 matching 8 bases. Trimming at V came to 0 bases and at J to 5 bases, leaving 13 bases not matched to a gene. CDR1 and CDR2 from the germline V gene are SGHRS and YFSETQ. This CDR3 comprises 18 residues. The CDR3 spells CASSLAATSGVPHNEQFF. In nucleotides, the CDR3 is TGCGCCAGCAGCTTGGCAGCAACTAGCGGAGTGCCACACAATGAGCAGTTCTTC.

The J gene is TRBJ2-1, the V gene TRBV28, with TRBD1 matching 8 bases. V dropped 3 bases and J dropped 3; count of bases not matched to a gene: 4. The germline CDR1 and CDR2 sequences are MDHEN and SYDVKM. There are 15 residues in the CDR3. The CDR3 loop reads CASSFYRGIYNEQFF. CDR3 nucleotides: TGTGCCAGCAGTTTTTACAGGGGGATCTACAATGAGCAGTTCTTC.

This chain links TRBV12-3 or TRBV12-4 with TRBJ2-2, with 7 bases identical to TRBD2. Trimming removed 7 bases from V and 7 bases from J; junction bases left unmatched: 9. The CDR3 is 14 amino acids. CDR3 amino acids: CASTPLAWYGELFF. As DNA, the CDR3 is TGTGCCAGCACCCCACTAGCGTGGTACGGGGAGCTGTTTTTT.

This clonotype appeared many times. V gene TRBV7-2 combines with J gene TRBJ1-2; D might be TRBD1 (5 bases). V lost 5 bases, J lost 8 bases, and 12 bases lay in between. The CDR3 is 12 amino acids. The germline CDR1 and CDR2 sequences are SGHTA and FQGNSA. CDR3 loop: CASSPPWDGYTF. The CDR3 DNA reads TGTGCCAGCAGCCCCCCGTGGGACGGCTACACCTTC.

This clonotype was seen ten or more times. V usage is TRBV5-1 and J usage is TRBJ2-1; 8 bases agree with TRBD2. J gave up 5 bases and V 6 bases, and 10 bases lay outside the gene matches. This CDR3 is built from 15 residues. CDR1 and CDR2 from the germline V gene are SGHRS and YFSETQ. The CDR3 DNA follows: TGCGCCAGCACCCCCTACTCAGCGGGGGACAATGAGCAGTTCTTC. Residues: CASTPYSAGDNEQFF.

This clonotype came up many times. The chain is built from TRBV28 and TRBJ1-6, with D possibly matching TRBD1 (6 bases). The CDR3 has 15 residues. V dropped 7 bases and J dropped 9 bases, with 19 bases sitting between them. The germline gives CDR1 MDHEN, CDR2 SYDVKM. As DNA, the CDR3 is TGTGCCAGCATAACCTCGGACAGTTCAAGTTCACCCCTCCACTTT. Translating gives CASITSDSSSSPLHF.

This clonotype was seen a handful of times. V and J are TRBV7-8 and TRBJ2-2; TRBD2 is a possible D gene (5 bases). Trimming removed 2 bases from V and 2 bases from J, with 12 bases in between. This CDR3 spans 16 amino acids. Germline CDR1 reads SGHVS; CDR2 reads FQNEAQ. CDR3 region: CASSLRWGVNTGELFF. CDR3 nucleotide sequence: TGTGCCAGCAGCTTAAGATGGGGAGTCAACACCGGGGAGCTGTTTTTT. Combining the CDR3 with reference TRBV7-8 and TRBJ2-2 gives the whole variable domain GAGVSQSPRYKVAKRGQDVALRCDPISGHVSLFWYQQALGQGPEFLTYFQNEAQLDKSGLPSDRFFAERPEGSVSTLKIQRTQQEDSAVYLCASSLRWGVNTGELFFGEGSRLTVL.

The chain carries TRBV14 and TRBJ2-1; perhaps TRBD2 as D (6 bases). CDR1 and CDR2 (germline): SGHDN, FVKESK. CDR3 length: 16 amino acids. The germline V and J ends were trimmed by 4 bases and 0 bases, with 13 bases remaining between them. CDR3 region: CASSRVGGFSYNEQFF. The CDR3 DNA reads as TGTGCCAGCAGCCGCGTCGGGGGTTTCTCCTACAATGAGCAGTTCTTC.